The 13 T cell receptor beta chains below were found in one sample sequenced in a study of blood T cell repertoires in COVID-19. Profiling relied on immunoSEQ multiplex PCR, and the TCRdb table lists in-frame clones only, not all of them. The sample has over 200,000 clones, 85% to 90% seen once. Sequenced material: PBMCs or T cells enriched from blood (not recorded which). These receptors were taken from a young man who had recovered from COVID-19.

This chain connects TRBV6-4 to TRBJ2-2, with TRBD2 identical over 10 bases. The CDR3 has 15 amino acids. Germline V gene sequence: CDR1 MRHNA, CDR2 SNTAGT. J was trimmed by 6 bases and V by 4 bases; bases with no gene match: 5. The CDR3 sequence is CASSAASGSAGELFF. The CDR3 region has the DNA TGTGCCAGCAGTGCTGCTAGCGGGAGCGCCGGGGAGCTGTTTTTT.

The chain employs TRBV10-3 and TRBJ2-3, with 9 bases that match TRBD1. This CDR3 region has 14 residues. Unmatched junction bases numbered 0, after V lost 4 bases and J lost 1 base. Germline V CDR1 and CDR2: ENHRY, SYGVKD. CDR3 DNA sequence: TGTGCCATCAGTGGGACAGGGGGCACAGATACGCAGTATTTT. Translated: CAISGTGGTDTQYF.

The V gene is TRBV14, the J gene TRBJ2-1; D is ambiguous. Germline loops: CDR1 SGHDN, CDR2 FVKESK. CDR3 size: 12 residues. V was shortened by 4 bases and J by 10 bases, with 11 bases between the two germline ends. The CDR3 protein is CASSRSASEQFF. The DNA for the CDR3 is TGTGCCAGCAGCCGCAGCGCCTCCGAGCAGTTCTTC.

The CDR3: CASSGSRVTDTQYF. Here the CDR3 DNA reads TGTGCCAGCAGTGGCAGCAGGGTCACAGATACGCAGTATTTT. The chain carries TRBV2 and TRBJ2-3; possible D gene TRBD1, 5 bases. The CDR3 consists of 14 residues. Between the trimmed V and J ends, which lost 4 bases and 2 bases, there was a span of 10 bases. The germline CDR1 and CDR2 sequences are SNHLY and FYNNEI.

DNA of the CDR3: TGTGCCTGGAACGACGGACAAACGAACACTGAAGCTTTCTTT. Amino acids: CAWNDGQTNTEAFF. The V gene is TRBV30, the J gene TRBJ1-1; perhaps TRBD1 as D (5 bases). The CDR3 is 14 amino acids. V was cut by 4 bases and J by 1 base, with 13 bases left in between. Germline CDR1 GTSNPN, CDR2 SVGIG (reference sequence).

The V gene is TRBV5-6, the J gene TRBJ2-7; TRBD2 matches 15 bases. This CDR3 is built from 15 residues. J lost 6 bases, V lost 4 bases, and 5 bases had no gene match. Looked up from germline, CDR1 is SGHDT and CDR2 is YYEEEE. CDR3: CASSIGLAGGGEQYF. The CDR3 bases are TGTGCCAGCAGCATTGGACTAGCGGGAGGGGGCGAGCAGTACTTC.

The rearrangement links TRBV13 to TRBJ2-1, with 10 bases lining up with TRBD2. Trimming removed 11 bases from V and 3 bases from J; junction bases left unmatched: 4. The CDR3 runs 13 residues. CDR1 PRHDT and CDR2 FYEKMQ come from the germline V gene (reference sequence). The CDR3 nucleotides are TGTGCCGGAAAGCGGGAGGGCTACAATGAGCAGTTCTTC. This translates into CAGKREGYNEQFF.

There are a few counts of this clone. The chain uses TRBV9 and TRBJ1-5, with D tentatively TRBD1 (6 bases). The CDR3 runs 14 residues. Germline CDR1 SGDLS, CDR2 YYNGEE. The V end was cut by 4 bases, the J end by 5 bases, with 13 bases between. The CDR3 DNA is TGTGCCAGCAGCCCCGGAGGGGGGGATCAGCCCCAGCATTTT. Translation gives CASSPGGGDQPQHF. The whole variable domain, filled in from reference TRBV9 and TRBJ1-5, reads DSGVTQTPKHLITATGQRVTLRCSPRSGDLSVYWYQQSLDQGLQFLIQYYNGEERAKGNILERFSAQQFPDLHSELNLSSLELGDSALYFCASSPGGGDQPQHFGDGTRLSIL.

This rearrangement joins TRBV19 to TRBJ1-5, with TRBD1 matching 7 bases. Germline values: CDR1 LNHDA, CDR2 SQIVND (reference sequence). CDR3 length equals 16 residues. V was clipped by 5 bases and J by 7 bases; unmatched bases: 14. The CDR3 DNA reads as TGTGCCAGTAGTCAGCGGACAGGAGCGCAGCCCCAGCCCCAGCATTTT. Translating gives CASSQRTGAQPQPQHF.

This clone is a singleton in its sample. This chain uses TRBV28 with TRBJ2-7, with 10 positions matching TRBD2. The CDR3 has 16 amino acids. CDR1 and CDR2 (germline): MDHEN, SYDVKM. Germline trimming cut 7 bases from V and 3 bases from J; bases unmatched to any gene: 12. This CDR3 reads CASNPPSSGSSYEQYF. In nucleotides, the CDR3 is TGTGCCAGCAACCCCCCCTCTAGCGGGAGTAGCTACGAGCAGTACTTC.

V usage is TRBV19 and J usage is TRBJ2-7; D unresolved. The CDR3 is 13 amino acids. V was shortened by 8 bases and J by 2 bases, with 13 bases between the two germline ends. Germline lookup yields CDR1 LNHDA and CDR2 SQIVND (reference sequence). The CDR3 DNA reads TGTGCCAGTGCCCCTAGTACCCCCTACGAGCAGTACTTC. Encoded protein: CASAPSTPYEQYF.

V gene TRBV3-1 (or the pseudogene TRBV3-2) combines with J gene TRBJ1-4, with a possible D match to TRBD1 (5 bases). CDR3 size: 16 residues. The germline gives CDR1 LGHDT, CDR2 YNNKEL (reference sequence). Trimming took 2 bases from V and 3 from J, leaving 13 bases between them. The CDR3 DNA reads as TGTGCCAGCAGCCAATATATCAGGGCGGCTAATGAAAAACTGTTTTTT. Amino acids: CASSQYIRAANEKLFF.

Turning to this clone: The sample has other DNA sequences that encode this CDR3 too. The chain carries TRBV7-8 and TRBJ2-7, with TRBD1 matching 7 bases. CDR3 size: 13 residues. V lost 8 bases to trimming and J lost 4 bases; unmatched junction nucleotides: 8. Looked up from germline, CDR1 is SGHVS and CDR2 is FQNEAQ. The CDR3 sequence is CASSRQGTYEQYF. CDR3 sequence (DNA): TGTGCCAGCTCCAGACAGGGCACTTACGAGCAGTACTTC.